This TCR beta chain is from a study of blood T cells in healthy people across ages. General study findings and limits: Naive CD4+ cells and diversity were both higher in long-lived donors than in aged donors.

A second about 6 to 11 cycle PCR used barcoded and J-beta primers. A template-switch adaptor containing 12 random nucleotides labeled each cDNA molecule. TCRdb independently ran MiXCR on the 5' RACE reads; one entry per CDR3 protein. The sample has 800,000 to 950,000 distinct CDR3 sequences, roughly 35% seen once. This CDR3 spans 13 amino acids. CDR1 and CDR2 from the germline V gene are DFQATT and SNEGSKA (reference sequence). V shed 1 base and J shed 0 bases, with 4 bases lying between them. Of note for this clonotype: What it binds is not known.

The receptor was derived from a man aged 18-30 years in good health. The chain uses TRBV20-1 and TRBJ1-5, with no clear D. The specimen sequenced was blood. DNA for the CDR3: TGCAGTGCTAGAGGCCTTAGCAATCAGCCCCAGCATTTT. Protein product: CSARGLSNQPQHF.